The 2 T cell receptor beta chains listed next were all sequenced from one sample in a study of spatial heterogeneity in lung cancer. The time point denotes: blood at routine non-recurrence follow-up after resection. TCRdb reanalysed the 5' RACE reads using MiXCR and keeps one entry per CDR3 protein. The repertoire holds about 43,000 distinct CDR3 sequences, with 20% to 25% as singletons. This sample comprised PBMCs, obtained at follow-up. The origin of the receptors is a female donor with early-stage non-small cell lung cancer.

The rearrangement joins TRBV19 to TRBJ1-4, with unresolved D. The V gene lost 3 bases and the J gene lost 5 bases, with 10 bases spanning the gap. The CDR3 has 14 residues. Germline values: CDR1 LNHDA, CDR2 SQIVND (reference sequence). The CDR3 DNA follows: TGTGCCAGTAGTATGTGGGAAGTAAATGAAAAACTGTTTTTT. This codes for CASSMWEVNEKLFF. Looking up the rest from reference TRBV19 and TRBJ1-4 gives the full variable domain: DGGITQSPKYLFRKEGQNVTLSCEQNLNHDAMYWYRQDPGQGLRLIYYSQIVNDFQKGDIAEGYSVSREKKESFPLTVTSAQKNPTAFYLCASSMWEVNEKLFFGSGTQLSVL.

This clonotype was found a few times. V is TRBV11-2 and J is TRBJ2-2, with unresolved D. The V and J ends lost 3 bases and 7 bases respectively, with 3 bases between them. Per germline, CDR1 SGHAT and CDR2 FQNNGV. CDR3 length: 11 residues. CDR3 nucleotides: TGTGCCAGCAGCTTTCTCGGGGAGCTGTTTTTT. It specifies CASSFLGELFF.